Below, one T cell receptor beta chain is given with its context. Its antigen remains unidentified. Time point noted: pre-treatment baseline. Blood was drawn before treatment and at week 3 after checkpoint blockade. The germline V and J ends were trimmed by 0 bases and 15 bases, with 19 bases remaining between them. There are 14 residues in the CDR3. CDR1 and CDR2 from the germline V gene are SGHDT and YYEEEE. A fixed DNA input of roughly 0.35 ug was used per bulk PBMC sample. Produced via immunoSEQ multiplex PCR; TCRdb's table is partial and in-frame only. In the table there are around 14,000 clones, approximately 81% of which are singletons. The record originates from a study of blood T cell dynamics during melanoma immunotherapy. The study's findings and limits: The study could not tell melanoma-specific clones from general immune activation.

The specimen was blood, collected from a patient treated with checkpoint blockade. V and J are TRBV5-6 and TRBJ2-1, with D tentatively TRBD2 (6 bases). This TCR was sampled from a human donor with melanoma. The CDR3 region is CASSLAGEDLPPFF. CDR3 coding DNA: TGTGCCAGCAGCTTGGCGGGGGAGGACCTCCCGCCGTTCTTC.